Presented here are 27 T cell receptor beta chains from one specimen sequenced in a study of cytomegalovirus exposure and HLA in healthy donors. Amplification used 60 Vbeta primers and 13 Jbeta primers. Profiling relied on immunoSEQ multiplex PCR, and the TCRdb table lists in-frame clones only, not all of them. The sample shows a few hundred thousand clones, around 89% of them seen only once. The sample comprised PBMCs. The receptor source for this set is a young woman in good health and CMV-seronegative.

The chain couples TRBV29-1 to TRBJ1-2, with 10 bases matching TRBD1. CDR3 length: 13 residues. Germline-derived CDR1 and CDR2 are SQVTM and ANQGSEA. The V and J ends lost 7 bases and 4 bases, in that order; junction bases with no gene match: 6. The CDR3 loop reads CSARTGGGYGYTF. CDR3 in DNA: TGCAGCGCGAGGACAGGGGGGGGCTATGGCTACACCTTC.

This clone was counted once. The V gene is TRBV7-2, the J gene TRBJ2-5; D is possibly TRBD2 (6 bases). This CDR3 spans 13 amino acids. CDR1 is SGHTA, CDR2 FQGNSA, per germline. V lost 5 bases to trimming and J lost 4 bases, with 11 bases between them. DNA of the CDR3: TGTGCCAGCAGCGCCTCCGGGGGAGAGACCCAGTACTTC. Amino acids: CASSASGGETQYF.

This chain connects TRBV5-5 to TRBJ2-7; 12 bases line up with TRBD2. The CDR3 consists of 15 residues. The V gene's germline CDR1 is SGHKS and CDR2 YYEKEE (reference sequence). V shed 4 bases and J 5 bases; nucleotides not matched to a gene: 7. The CDR3 nucleotides read TGTGCCAGCAGCCTATCGACTAGCGGGAGTGACGAGCAGTACTTC. Its protein product is CASSLSTSGSDEQYF.

This clone was counted a few times. V gene TRBV27 combines with J gene TRBJ1-1, with 7 nucleotides matching TRBD1. Germline lookup yields CDR1 MNHEY and CDR2 SMNVEV (reference sequence). The V gene end was trimmed by 6 bases and the J gene end by 6 bases; junction bases not matched to a gene: 10. The CDR3 contains 14 residues. CDR3 protein: CASRLDRVGPEAFF. As DNA, the CDR3 is TGTGCCAGCAGGTTAGACAGGGTCGGGCCTGAAGCTTTCTTT.

The chain has TRBV15 and TRBJ2-7, with 10 bases lining up with TRBD2. The CDR3 consists of 17 residues. The germline V gene has CDR1 LNHNV and CDR2 YYDKDF (reference sequence). The trim removed 1 base at V and 2 bases at J, leaving 8 bases unmatched. The CDR3 bases are TGTGCCACCAGCAGAGGGGGACTAGCGAGAAAAGCCTACGAGCAGTACTTC. Protein product: CATSRGGLARKAYEQYF.

The chain uses TRBV19 and TRBJ2-3, with unresolved D. The length of the CDR3 is 16 residues. Deletions cut 0 bases from V and 1 base from J, with 11 bases between. CDR1 is LNHDA, CDR2 SQIVND, per germline (reference sequence). CDR3 loop: CASSIDPATGTDTQYF. The DNA of the CDR3 is TGTGCCAGTAGTATAGATCCAGCGACCGGCACAGATACGCAGTATTTT.

The chain links TRBV6-6 to TRBJ1-2; TRBD1 matches 8 bases. V dropped 0 bases and J dropped 6; count of bases not matched to a gene: 3. Germline V lookup: CDR1 MNHNY, CDR2 SVGAGI (reference sequence). This CDR3 has 14 residues. Here the CDR3 reads CASSYSQGVHGYTF. The DNA for the CDR3 is TGTGCCAGCAGTTACTCACAGGGGGTGCATGGCTACACCTTC.

The V call is TRBV7-9, the J call TRBJ2-7; the match to TRBD1 covers 8 bases. With 1 base clipped from V and 2 bases from J, the junction kept 7 bases outside the gene matches. This CDR3 contains 16 residues. Germline loops: CDR1 SEHNR, CDR2 FQNEAQ (reference sequence). The DNA of the CDR3 is TGTGCCAGCAGCTTAGGGATCGGGACAGGCCCCTACGAGCAGTACTTC. Its protein is CASSLGIGTGPYEQYF.

The rearrangement uses TRBV6-1 and TRBJ2-7; 8 positions agree with TRBD1. Germline V lookup: CDR1 MNHNS, CDR2 SASEGT. There are 15 residues in the CDR3. V trimming: 2 bases; J trimming: 3 bases; junction bases outside the gene matches: 6. This CDR3 reads CASSELAGTGYEQYF. CDR3 in DNA: TGTGCCAGCAGTGAACTCGCCGGGACAGGCTACGAGCAGTACTTC.

The rearrangement uses TRBV27 and TRBJ2-5; 11 bases map to TRBD2. Germline V lookup: CDR1 MNHEY, CDR2 SMNVEV (reference sequence). The CDR3 extends over 18 amino acids. Trimming took 5 bases from V and 2 from J; bases not matched to a gene: 13. The CDR3 protein is CASSTGTSGPRGQETQYF. CDR3 DNA sequence: TGTGCCAGCAGTACTGGGACTAGCGGCCCCCGGGGGCAAGAGACCCAGTACTTC.

The chain uses TRBV7-2 and TRBJ2-7; 10 bases align to TRBD2. The length of the CDR3 is 15 residues. Germline V CDR1 and CDR2: SGHTA, FQGNSA. V trimming: 5 bases; J trimming: 4 bases; junction bases outside the gene matches: 8. CDR3 nucleotides: TGTGCCAGCAGCCTCTCTAGCGGGAGTTATTACGAGCAGTACTTC. Amino acid sequence: CASSLSSGSYYEQYF. The full variable domain, rest sourced from reference TRBV7-2 and TRBJ2-7, is GAGVSQSPSNKVTEKGKDVELRCDPISGHTALYWYRQSLGQGLEFLIYFQGNSAPDKSGLPSDRFSAERTGGSVSTLTIQRTQQEDSAVYLCASSLSSGSYYEQYFGPGTRLTVT.

This rearrangement joins TRBV10-1 to TRBJ2-3; 7 positions agree with TRBD2. The CDR3 length is 14 residues. Losses at the gene ends were 3 bases for V and 5 bases for J; bases not matched to a gene: 5. Germline CDR1 and CDR2: WNHNN and SYGVQD (reference sequence). The CDR3, as DNA: TGCGCCAGCAGTGACGACGGGAGGCAAGATACGCAGTATTTT. It codes for CASSDDGRQDTQYF.

This clone was seen a handful of times. This chain connects TRBV19 to TRBJ1-1; 8 bases align to TRBD1. Germline assignment: CDR1 LNHDA and CDR2 SQIVND (reference sequence). This CDR3 is 17 amino acids long. V gave up 1 base and J gave up 8 bases; unmatched junction bases: 15. For the CDR3, the DNA is TGTGCCAGTAGTATAGGGGCAGGGGGCCGACGTTCCCTAGAAGCTTTCTTT. Translation: CASSIGAGGRRSLEAFF.

The chain joins TRBV11-3 to TRBJ2-7; D is undetermined. This CDR3 is built from 14 residues. Germline CDR1 and CDR2: SGHNT and YENEEA. Trimming stripped 0 bases from V and 6 bases from J, with 12 bases between. DNA of the CDR3: TGTGCCAGCAGCTTAGAGGGCGTAGGTGGCGAGCAGTACTTC. It yields the protein CASSLEGVGGEQYF.

This chain links TRBV5-1 with TRBJ1-2; TRBD1 matches 8 bases. J lost 6 bases, V lost 3 bases, and 7 bases had no gene match. CDR3 length equals 14 residues. Germline-derived CDR1 and CDR2 are SGHRS and YFSETQ. The CDR3 sequence: CASSWTGFENGYTF. The CDR3 coding sequence is TGCGCCAGCAGCTGGACAGGGTTTGAGAATGGCTACACCTTC. Full variable domain (remainder filled in from reference TRBV5-1 and TRBJ1-2): KAGVTQTPRYLIKTRGQQVTLSCSPISGHRSVSWYQQTPGQGLQFLFEYFSETQRNKGNFPGRFSGRQFSNSRSEMNVSTLELGDSALYLCASSWTGFENGYTFGSGTRLTVV.

This chain links TRBV7-2 with TRBJ2-3; D remains unclear. The CDR3 consists of 14 residues. Per germline, CDR1 SGHTA and CDR2 FQGNSA. The V and J ends lost 2 bases and 3 bases respectively, with 9 bases between them. CDR3 in DNA: TGTGCCAGCAGCTTACCGGGTCTGACAGATACGCAGTATTTT. Residues: CASSLPGLTDTQYF.

This chain connects TRBV9 to TRBJ2-7; D possibly corresponds to TRBD2 (6 bases). The CDR3 totals 15 residues. Germline CDR1 reads SGDLS; CDR2 reads YYNGEE. V lost 4 bases and J lost 6, with 20 bases in between. As DNA, the CDR3 is TGTGCCAGCAGCCCTAGCGCGGACATACGGGTCGAGCAGTACTTC. This translates into CASSPSADIRVEQYF.

The chain carries TRBV5-1 and TRBJ2-2; 8 bases are a match to TRBD1. The ends lost 0 bases at V and 6 bases at J; junction bases unmatched: 4. Germline CDR1 reads SGHRS; CDR2 reads YFSETQ. CDR3 length: 15 amino acids. As DNA, the CDR3 is TGCGCCAGCAGCTTGGTAGCAGGGGGCCCCGGGGAGCTGTTTTTT. It translates to CASSLVAGGPGELFF. The entire variable domain, with the rest obtained from reference TRBV5-1 and TRBJ2-2, is as follows: KAGVTQTPRYLIKTRGQQVTLSCSPISGHRSVSWYQQTPGQGLQFLFEYFSETQRNKGNFPGRFSGRQFSNSRSEMNVSTLELGDSALYLCASSLVAGGPGELFFGEGSRLTVL.

V is TRBV4-1 and J is TRBJ2-2, with 7 bases that match TRBD1. Trimming took 4 bases from V and 0 from J; bases not matched to a gene: 8. The CDR3 is 17 amino acids. Germline lookup yields CDR1 MGHRA and CDR2 YSYEKL. Written as DNA, the CDR3 is TGCGCCAGCAGCCGTCCGGGACAGAAATCGAACACCGGGGAGCTGTTTTTT. It encodes CASSRPGQKSNTGELFF.

This chain connects TRBV7-9 to TRBJ2-5; 7 nucleotides line up with TRBD2. Germline assignment: CDR1 SEHNR and CDR2 FQNEAQ (reference sequence). The CDR3 is 15 residues long. V gave up 5 bases and J gave up 5 bases; unmatched junction bases: 11. The CDR3 here is CASSPFFAGGETQYF. Written as DNA, the CDR3 is TGTGCCAGCAGCCCCTTCTTTGCCGGGGGGGAGACCCAGTACTTC.

This rearrangement joins TRBV9 to TRBJ2-1, with 7 bases fitting TRBD1. The junction had 2 bases not matched to a gene; V was cut back by 3 bases and J by 8 bases. There are 12 residues in the CDR3. Per germline, CDR1 SGDLS and CDR2 YYNGEE. The DNA of the CDR3 is TGTGCCAGCAGCGCCACAGGGGATGAGCAGTTCTTC. It translates to CASSATGDEQFF.

The chain combines TRBV4-2 with TRBJ1-2; D not certain. Looked up from germline, CDR1 is LGHNA and CDR2 is YNFKEQ. Trimming left V 1 base short and J 4 bases short, with 10 bases between. CDR3 size: 14 residues. The CDR3 here is CASSQVGAGYGYTF. The CDR3 DNA reads TGTGCCAGCAGCCAAGTGGGCGCTGGCTATGGCTACACCTTC.

The J gene is TRBJ2-5, the V gene TRBV5-8, with a weak D call TRBD2 (5 bases). Germline V CDR1 and CDR2: SGHTS, YDEGEE. V was pared by 7 bases and J by 4 bases, with 11 bases between. This CDR3 is 12 amino acids long. The CDR3 nucleotides are TGTGCCAGCGGTGTGAGGGTAGAGACCCAGTACTTC. Its translation is CASGVRVETQYF.

The chain links TRBV11-2 to TRBJ2-7, with 9 nucleotides matching TRBD2. Trimming at V came to 3 bases and at J to 2 bases, leaving 5 bases not matched to a gene. The germline V gene encodes CDR1 SGHAT and CDR2 FQNNGV. The CDR3 contains 15 residues. CDR3 amino acids: CASSLASGIAYEQYF. CDR3 nucleotides: TGTGCCAGCAGCTTGGCTAGCGGGATAGCCTACGAGCAGTACTTC.

This clone was observed a single time. The chain combines TRBV5-1 with TRBJ2-3, with 14 bases identical to TRBD2. The V gene's germline CDR1 is SGHRS and CDR2 YFSETQ. With 0 bases clipped from V and 6 bases from J, the junction kept 9 bases outside the gene matches. The CDR3 is 18 residues long. CDR3: CASSLGGTSGGQSDTQYF. The CDR3 DNA sequence: TGCGCCAGCAGCTTGGGAGGGACTAGCGGGGGTCAGTCGGATACGCAGTATTTT.

The CDR3 DNA reads as TGTGCCAGCAGCCGGACAGCGCTTCCCTATGGCTACACCTTC. This translates into CASSRTALPYGYTF. The chain is built from TRBV5-8 and TRBJ1-2; tentative D call: TRBD1 (6 bases). V dropped 4 bases and J dropped 4 bases, with 14 bases sitting between them. The germline CDR1 and CDR2 sequences are SGHTS and YDEGEE. The CDR3 sequence is 14 residues long.

This clone was observed once. This chain uses TRBV7-9 with TRBJ2-3, with TRBD2 matching 10 bases. From germline, CDR1 is SEHNR and CDR2 FQNEAQ (reference sequence). The CDR3 runs to 15 residues. Trimming took 7 bases from V and 0 from J; bases not matched to a gene: 4. This chain's CDR3 is CASTLTSGSTDTQYF. CDR3 nucleotides: TGTGCCAGCACCCTGACTAGCGGGAGCACAGATACGCAGTATTTT.